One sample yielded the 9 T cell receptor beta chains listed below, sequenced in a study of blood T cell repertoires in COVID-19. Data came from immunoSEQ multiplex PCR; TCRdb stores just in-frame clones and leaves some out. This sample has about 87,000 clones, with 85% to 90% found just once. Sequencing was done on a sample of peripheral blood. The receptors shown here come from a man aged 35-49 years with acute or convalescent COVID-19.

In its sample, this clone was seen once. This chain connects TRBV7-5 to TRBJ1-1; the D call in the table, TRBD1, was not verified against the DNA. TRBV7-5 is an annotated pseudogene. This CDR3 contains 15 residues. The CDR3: CARSPGTARNTEAFF. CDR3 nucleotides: TGTGCCAGAAGCCCCGGGACAGCAAGGAACACTGAAGCTTTCTTT.

Written as DNA, the CDR3 is TGTGCCAGCAGCTTGGCGCAGCCCCAGCATTTT. Amino acids: CASSLAQPQHF. The V gene is TRBV5-4, the J gene TRBJ1-5; D is unresolved. The CDR3 has 11 residues. The germline gives CDR1 SGHNT, CDR2 YYREEE (reference sequence). Trimming stripped 0 bases from V and 7 bases from J, with 2 bases between.

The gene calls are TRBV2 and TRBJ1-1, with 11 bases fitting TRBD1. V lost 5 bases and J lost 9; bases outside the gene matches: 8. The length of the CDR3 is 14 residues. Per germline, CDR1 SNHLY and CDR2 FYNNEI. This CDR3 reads CASSSYGTGGKAFF. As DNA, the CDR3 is TGTGCCAGCAGTTCCTACGGGACAGGGGGGAAAGCTTTCTTT.

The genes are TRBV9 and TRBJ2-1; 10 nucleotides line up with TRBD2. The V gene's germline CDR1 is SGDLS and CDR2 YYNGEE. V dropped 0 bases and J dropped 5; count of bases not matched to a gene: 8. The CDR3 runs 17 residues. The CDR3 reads CASSVGGGLAMNNEQFF. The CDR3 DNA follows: TGTGCCAGCAGCGTAGGCGGGGGACTAGCGATGAACAATGAGCAGTTCTTC. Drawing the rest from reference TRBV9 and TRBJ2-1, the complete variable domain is DSGVTQTPKHLITATGQRVTLRCSPRSGDLSVYWYQQSLDQGLQFLIQYYNGEERAKGNILERFSAQQFPDLHSELNLSSLELGDSALYFCASSVGGGLAMNNEQFFGPGTRLTVL.

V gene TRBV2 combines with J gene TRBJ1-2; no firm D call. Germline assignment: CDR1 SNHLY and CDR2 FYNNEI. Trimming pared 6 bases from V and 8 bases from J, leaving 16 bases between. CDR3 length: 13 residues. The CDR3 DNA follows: TGTGCCAGCAGCCGGGAGGGTCGAGAAGGCTACACCTTC. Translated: CASSREGREGYTF. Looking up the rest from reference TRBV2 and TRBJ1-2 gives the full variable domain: EPEVTQTPSHQVTQMGQEVILRCVPISNHLYFYWYRQILGQKVEFLVSFYNNEISEKSEIFDDQFSVERPDGSNFTLKIRSTKLEDSAMYFCASSREGREGYTFGSGTRLTVV.

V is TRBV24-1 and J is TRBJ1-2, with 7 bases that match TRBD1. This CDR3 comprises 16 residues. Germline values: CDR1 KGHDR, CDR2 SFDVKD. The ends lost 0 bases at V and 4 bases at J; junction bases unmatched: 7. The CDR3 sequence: CATSDLEGQPTYGYTF. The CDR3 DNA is TGTGCCACCAGTGATTTGGAGGGACAGCCGACCTATGGCTACACCTTC.

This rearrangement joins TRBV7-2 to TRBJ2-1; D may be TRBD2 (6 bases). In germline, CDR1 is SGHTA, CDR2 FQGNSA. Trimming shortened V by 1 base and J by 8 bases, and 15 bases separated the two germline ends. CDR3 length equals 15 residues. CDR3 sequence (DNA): TGTGCCAGCAGCTTAGAGGCGGGGAGGCTACATGAGCAGTTCTTC. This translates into CASSLEAGRLHEQFF.

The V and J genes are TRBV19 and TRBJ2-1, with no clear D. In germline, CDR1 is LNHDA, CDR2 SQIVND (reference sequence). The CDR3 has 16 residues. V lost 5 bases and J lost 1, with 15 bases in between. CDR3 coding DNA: TGTGCCAGTAGTCCCCTCTTGGCGGAGTCCTACAATGAGCAGTTCTTC. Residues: CASSPLLAESYNEQFF. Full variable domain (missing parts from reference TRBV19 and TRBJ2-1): DGGITQSPKYLFRKEGQNVTLSCEQNLNHDAMYWYRQDPGQGLRLIYYSQIVNDFQKGDIAEGYSVSREKKESFPLTVTSAQKNPTAFYLCASSPLLAESYNEQFFGPGTRLTVL.

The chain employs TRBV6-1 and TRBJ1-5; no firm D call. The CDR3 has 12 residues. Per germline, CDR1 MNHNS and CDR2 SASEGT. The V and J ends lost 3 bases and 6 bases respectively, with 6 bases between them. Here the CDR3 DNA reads TGTGCCAGCAGTGAGTTGAGTCAGCCCCAGCATTTT. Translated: CASSELSQPQHF.